The T cell receptor beta chain described here comes from a study of beta chain features in type 1 diabetes. To note about this clone: Its cognate antigen is unknown.

Trimming took 0 bases from V and 1 from J, leaving 9 bases between them. Germline loops: CDR1 SGHRS, CDR2 YFSETQ. CDR3 length equals 15 residues. Study-wide results and limits: PCR might preferentially amplify shorter templates, equally in patients and controls.

Expressed TCRB transcripts got sequenced, as all isolated RNA was reverse transcribed. Naive, central memory and regulatory T cell samples yielded around 3.5 million reads on average. Assay used: immunoSEQ multiplex PCR; TCRdb lists only in-frame clones, some missing. The table records 900,000 or so clones, about a sixth of them present only once. This chain joins TRBV5-1 and TRBJ2-3; possibly TRBD2 for D (6 bases). This TCR came from a woman aged 18-30 years in good health. Sequenced material: naive CD4+ T cells from blood. CDR3 coding DNA: TGCGCCAGCAGCTTGGGGCCTAGCGGCACAGATACGCAGTATTTT. This sequence encodes CASSLGPSGTDTQYF.